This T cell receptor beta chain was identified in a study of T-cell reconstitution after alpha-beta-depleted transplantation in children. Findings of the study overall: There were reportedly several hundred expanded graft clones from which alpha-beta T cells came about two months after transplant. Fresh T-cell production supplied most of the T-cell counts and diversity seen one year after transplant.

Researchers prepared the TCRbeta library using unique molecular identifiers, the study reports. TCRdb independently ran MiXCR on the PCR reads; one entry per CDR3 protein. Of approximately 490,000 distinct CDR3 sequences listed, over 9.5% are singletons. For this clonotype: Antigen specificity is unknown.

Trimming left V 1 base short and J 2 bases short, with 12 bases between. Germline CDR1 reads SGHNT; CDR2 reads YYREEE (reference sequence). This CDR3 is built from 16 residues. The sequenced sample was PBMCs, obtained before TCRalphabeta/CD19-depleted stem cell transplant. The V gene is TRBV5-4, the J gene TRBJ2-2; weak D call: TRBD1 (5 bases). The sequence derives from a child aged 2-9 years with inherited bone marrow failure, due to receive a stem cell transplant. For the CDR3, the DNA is TGTGCCAGCAGCTTGTGGGGCGCGGATAACACCGGGGAGCTGTTTTTT. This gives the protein CASSLWGADNTGELFF.